This T cell receptor (beta chain) was identified in a study of shared T cell receptors in the human thymus. The CDR3 consists of 15 residues. V lost 5 bases, J lost 8 bases, and 18 bases lay in between. The germline gives CDR1 MDHEN, CDR2 SYDVKM. The method was immunoSEQ multiplex PCR; TCRdb's version includes in-frame clones alone and lacks a portion of them. The repertoire holds approximately 760,000 clones, with approximately 83% as singletons. The same specimen was also included in a second study, on human thymus T cells. This second report adds: The donor group consisted of healthy Finnish infants who were having corrective surgery for congenital heart defects. Corrective cardiac surgery supplied the resected thymus tissue. Seemingly biased V and J gene usage marked thymic and blood repertoires. Unrelated people showed highly overlapping thymic repertoires, related research reported.

Sequenced: thymocytes. The source of this sequence is a girl under three years old with a congenital heart defect. This sequence joins TRBV28 and TRBJ1-4; D is possibly TRBD1 (6 bases). The CDR3 spells CASSQEQGMGEKLFF. For the CDR3, the DNA is TGTGCCAGCAGTCAGGAACAGGGAATGGGGGAAAAACTGTTTTTT.